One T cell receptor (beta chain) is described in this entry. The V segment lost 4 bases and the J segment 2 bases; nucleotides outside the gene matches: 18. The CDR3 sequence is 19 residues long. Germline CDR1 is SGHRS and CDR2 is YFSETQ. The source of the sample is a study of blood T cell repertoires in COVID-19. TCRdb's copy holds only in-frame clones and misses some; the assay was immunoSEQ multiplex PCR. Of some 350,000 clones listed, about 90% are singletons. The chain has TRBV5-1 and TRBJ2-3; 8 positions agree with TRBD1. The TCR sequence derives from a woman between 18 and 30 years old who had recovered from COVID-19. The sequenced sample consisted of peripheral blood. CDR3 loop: CASSPLGQGGSGNTDTQYF. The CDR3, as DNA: TGCGCCAGCAGCCCCCTCGGACAGGGTGGTTCGGGGAACACAGATACGCAGTATTTT.